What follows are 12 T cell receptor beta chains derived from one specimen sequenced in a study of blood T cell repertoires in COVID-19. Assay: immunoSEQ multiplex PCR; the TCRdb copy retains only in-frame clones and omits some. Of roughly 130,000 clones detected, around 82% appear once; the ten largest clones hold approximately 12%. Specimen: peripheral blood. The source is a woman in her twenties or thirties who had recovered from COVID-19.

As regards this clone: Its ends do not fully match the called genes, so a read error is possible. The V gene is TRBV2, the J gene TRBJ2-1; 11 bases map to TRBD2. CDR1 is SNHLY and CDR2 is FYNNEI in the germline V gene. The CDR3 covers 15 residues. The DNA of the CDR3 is TGTGCCAGCAGTGAAGCGTTTACTAGCGGGGGTGTGTTTGTCTTC. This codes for CASSEAFTSGGVFVF.

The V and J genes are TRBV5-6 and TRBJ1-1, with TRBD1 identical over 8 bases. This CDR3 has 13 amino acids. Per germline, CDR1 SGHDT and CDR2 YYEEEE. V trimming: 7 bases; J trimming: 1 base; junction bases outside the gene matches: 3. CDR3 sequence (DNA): TGTGCCAGCCTGGGACAGGCGAACACTGAAGCTTTCTTT. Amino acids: CASLGQANTEAFF.

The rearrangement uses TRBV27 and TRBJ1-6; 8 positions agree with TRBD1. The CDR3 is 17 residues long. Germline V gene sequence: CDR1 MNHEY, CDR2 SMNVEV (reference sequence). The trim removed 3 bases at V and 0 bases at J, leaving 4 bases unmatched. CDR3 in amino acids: CASSFRDRSSYNSPLHF. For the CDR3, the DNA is TGTGCCAGCAGTTTCCGGGACAGGAGCTCCTATAATTCACCCCTCCACTTT.

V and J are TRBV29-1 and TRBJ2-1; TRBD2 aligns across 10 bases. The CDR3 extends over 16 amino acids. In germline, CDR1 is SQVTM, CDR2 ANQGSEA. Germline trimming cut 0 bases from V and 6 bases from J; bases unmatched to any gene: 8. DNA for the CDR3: TGCAGCGTTGAAGATCGCTCTAGCGGGAGCCCCAATGAGCAGTTCTTC. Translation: CSVEDRSSGSPNEQFF.

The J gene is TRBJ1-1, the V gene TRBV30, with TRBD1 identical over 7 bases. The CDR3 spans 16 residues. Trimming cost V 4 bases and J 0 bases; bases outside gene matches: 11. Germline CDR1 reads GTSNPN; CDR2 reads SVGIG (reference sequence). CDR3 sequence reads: CAWIPNLGTVNTEAFF. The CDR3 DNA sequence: TGTGCCTGGATTCCTAATCTCGGGACAGTGAACACTGAAGCTTTCTTT.

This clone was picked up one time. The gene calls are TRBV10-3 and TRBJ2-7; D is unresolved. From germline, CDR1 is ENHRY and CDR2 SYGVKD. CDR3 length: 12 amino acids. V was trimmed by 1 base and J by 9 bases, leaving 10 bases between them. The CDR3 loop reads CAISEFEERQYF. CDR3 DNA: TGTGCCATCAGTGAGTTCGAAGAGAGGCAGTACTTC.

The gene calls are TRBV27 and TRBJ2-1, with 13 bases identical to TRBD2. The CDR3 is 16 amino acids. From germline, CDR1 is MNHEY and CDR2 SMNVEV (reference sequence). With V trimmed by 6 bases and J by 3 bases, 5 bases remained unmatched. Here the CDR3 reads CASSSGLAGLYNEQFF. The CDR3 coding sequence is TGTGCCAGCAGCTCGGGACTAGCGGGGCTCTACAATGAGCAGTTCTTC.

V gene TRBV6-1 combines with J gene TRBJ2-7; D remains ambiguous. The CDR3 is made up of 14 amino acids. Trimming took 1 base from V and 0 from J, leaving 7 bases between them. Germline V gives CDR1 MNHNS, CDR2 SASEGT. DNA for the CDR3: TGTGCCAGCAGTGAAGGAGGCAACTCCTACGAGCAGTACTTC. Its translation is CASSEGGNSYEQYF.

The CDR3 loop reads CASSDEQGGDYGYTF. In nucleotides, the CDR3 is TGTGCCAGCAGTGATGAACAAGGGGGCGATTATGGCTACACCTTC. V and J are TRBV6-1 and TRBJ1-2; the match to TRBD1 covers 7 bases. Trimming removed 3 bases from V and 5 bases from J; junction bases left unmatched: 9. Germline CDR1 reads MNHNS; CDR2 reads SASEGT. This CDR3 is built from 15 residues.

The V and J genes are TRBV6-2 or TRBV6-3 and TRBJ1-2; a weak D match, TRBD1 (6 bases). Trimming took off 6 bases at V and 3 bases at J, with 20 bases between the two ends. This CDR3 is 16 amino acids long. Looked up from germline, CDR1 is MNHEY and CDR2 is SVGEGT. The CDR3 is CASSRRGGKEDYGYTF. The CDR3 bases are TGTGCCAGCAGCCGAAGGGGGGGCAAGGAGGACTATGGCTACACCTTC.

CDR3 sequence: CASSFRLNTEAFF. The CDR3 DNA reads as TGTGCCAGCAGTTTCCGGTTGAACACTGAAGCTTTCTTT. The rearrangement joins TRBV28 to TRBJ1-1; D unclear. Trimming stripped 3 bases from V and 0 bases from J, with 5 bases between. CDR3 length equals 13 residues. Looked up from germline, CDR1 is MDHEN and CDR2 is SYDVKM.

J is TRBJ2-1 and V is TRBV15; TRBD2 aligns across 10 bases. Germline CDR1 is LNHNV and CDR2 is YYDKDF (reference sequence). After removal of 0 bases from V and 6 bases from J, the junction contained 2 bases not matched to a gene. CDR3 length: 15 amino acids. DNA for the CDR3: TGTGCCACCAGCAGAGACCTAGCGGGAGTCAATGAGCAGTTCTTC. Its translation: CATSRDLAGVNEQFF.